This is a list of T cell receptor beta chains from one sample in a study of blood T cell repertoires in COVID-19. Some clones are missing from TCRdb's copy, which holds only in-frame ones; the method was immunoSEQ multiplex PCR. Of over 200,000 clones detected, roughly 87% appear once; the ten largest clones hold around 12%. The sample comprised peripheral blood. All receptors derive from a woman under 30 who had recovered from COVID-19. Each CDR3 is given with its conserved first and last residue. The order of the fields is clone size, J gene, D gene, V gene, CDR3 DNA, CDR3 protein. D genes are given only for firm matches. Some rows have no size entry. The others give once, few or many, or a class for an expanded clone.

.,TRBJ1-1,.,TRBV29-1,TGCAGCGCCTACCGGGACACCCCTGAAGCTTTCTTT,CSAYRDTPEAFF
.,TRBJ2-5,.,TRBV20-1,TGCAGTGCCGACCAAGAGACCCAGTACTTC,CSADQETQYF
.,TRBJ2-4,.,TRBV19,TGTGCCAGTATCGGGGTAGCCAAAAACATTCAGTACTTC,CASIGVAKNIQYF
.,TRBJ1-4,.,TRBV7-9,TGTGCCAGCTTACGACAGACCAATGAAAAACTGTTTTTT,CASLRQTNEKLFF
.,TRBJ1-1,.,TRBV12-3/TRBV12-4,TGTGCCAGCACCCTGGGGGGTGAGACTGAAGCTTTCTTT,CASTLGGETEAFF
few,TRBJ2-7,TRBD2,TRBV27,TGTGCCAGCAGACGGACTAGCGGGTACGAGCAGTACTTC,CASRRTSGYEQYF
.,TRBJ2-1,TRBD2,TRBV6-5,TGTGCCAGCATGGGACTAGCGGCCTACAATGAGCAGTTCTTC,CASMGLAAYNEQFF
.,TRBJ2-1,.,TRBV3-1/TRBV3-2,TGTGCCAGCAGCCCTGCGGGGTGTAAGTGGCGCAATGAGCAGTTCTTC,CASSPAGCKWRNEQFF
once,TRBJ2-2,TRBD2,TRBV7-9,TGTGCCAGCAGTTTTCCAACTAGCGGGCCGAACACCGGGGAGCTGTTTTTT,CASSFPTSGPNTGELFF
.,TRBJ2-7,TRBD2,TRBV25-1,TGTGCCAGCAGTGAGGCGGGAGGCGCCGAGCAGTACTTC,CASSEAGGAEQYF
.,TRBJ1-1,TRBD1,TRBV5-1,TGCGCCAGCAGCCCCCGACAGGGGGCGCCTACTGAAGCTTTCTTT,CASSPRQGAPTEAFF
.,TRBJ2-3,TRBD2,TRBV5-4,TGTGCCAGCAGTCTGAGGTACGGGACTAGCGGCACAGATACGCAGTATTTT,CASSLRYGTSGTDTQYF
.,TRBJ1-1,.,TRBV7-9,TGTGCCAGCAGGGAAGGACACTTTAACACTGAAGCTTTCTTT,CASREGHFNTEAFF
.,TRBJ2-3,.,TRBV6-2/TRBV6-3,TGTGCCAGCAGTTTAATCCCGACAGATACGCAGTATTTT,CASSLIPTDTQYF
few,TRBJ2-1,.,TRBV28,TGTGCCAGCAGTTTGAGCTATGAGCAGTTCTTC,CASSLSYEQFF
.,TRBJ2-3,.,TRBV7-3,TGTGCCAGCAGCGCAGGGTTAGATACGCAGTATTTT,CASSAGLDTQYF
.,TRBJ2-1,.,TRBV13,TGTGCCAGCAGCGCCGGACAGTACAATGAGCAGTTCTTC,CASSAGQYNEQFF
.,TRBJ2-4,.,TRBV18,TGTGCCAGCTCACCCTCGACAGTGAAAAACATTCAGTACTTC,CASSPSTVKNIQYF
.,TRBJ1-3,.,TRBV7-7,TGTGCCAGCAGCTTACTCCCCTTGGGAAACACCATATATTTT,CASSLLPLGNTIYF
.,TRBJ1-4,.,TRBV18,TGTGCCAGCTCACGGGAGAGGATCGGGGTGCGAGAAAAACTGTTTTTT,CASSRERIGVREKLFF
.,TRBJ2-1,.,TRBV18,TGTGCCAGCTCACCTTCCCCGGGGTCCCCCTACAATGAGCAGTTCTTC,CASSPSPGSPYNEQFF
.,TRBJ1-3,TRBD1,TRBV27,TGTGCCAGCAGTGTACAGGGGTTCTCTGGAAACACCATATATTTT,CASSVQGFSGNTIYF
once,TRBJ2-1,.,TRBV25-1,TGTGCCAGCAGTGAATATTCCCGTATGGGTAGCGGATACAATGAGCAGTTCTTC,CASSEYSRMGSGYNEQFF
.,TRBJ1-2,TRBD1,TRBV10-3,TGTGCCATCAGTGAGTGGGACAGGGGGAATTCTAACTATGGCTACACCTTC,CAISEWDRGNSNYGYTF
.,TRBJ1-2,.,TRBV24-1,TGTGCCACCAGTAGTGACAGAGCTAACTATGGCTACACCTTC,CATSSDRANYGYTF
.,TRBJ2-1,.,TRBV3-1/TRBV3-2,TGTGCCAGCAGCCCCCACGCCGGGGGCAATGAGCAGTTCTTC,CASSPHAGGNEQFF
.,TRBJ1-3,.,TRBV7-3,TGTGCCAGCAGCTCAGGCCAAGCCGGAAACACCATATATTTT,CASSSGQAGNTIYF
.,TRBJ2-1,TRBD2,TRBV7-3,TGTGCCAGCAGCGCGTGGACTAGCCGGAGCTCCTACAATGAGCAGTTCTTC,CASSAWTSRSSYNEQFF
few,TRBJ1-2,TRBD1,TRBV19,TGTGCCAGTAGTAGTCGACAGGGTGCCTACACCTTC,CASSSRQGAYTF
few,TRBJ1-5,.,TRBV19,TGTGCCAGTAGTTCGACAGTAGGTAGGCCCCAGCATTTT,CASSSTVGRPQHF
.,TRBJ1-6,.,TRBV2,TGTGCCAGCAGGAGGGACACCAATTCACCCCTCCACTTT,CASRRDTNSPLHF
.,TRBJ2-6,.,TRBV4-3,TGCGCCAGCAGCCAAGGGGCGGCACAGGTAGTCTCTGGGGCCAACGTCCTGACTTTC,CASSQGAAQVVSGANVLTF
.,TRBJ2-7,TRBD2,TRBV2,TGTGCCAGCAGTGGGGCGGGGGGAAACCACGAGCAGTACTTC,CASSGAGGNHEQYF
.,TRBJ2-1,TRBD2,TRBV14,TGTGCCAGCAGCCAAGGACTAGCGGGAGCCGATCCCTACAATGAGCAGTTCTTC,CASSQGLAGADPYNEQFF
.,TRBJ1-4,TRBD1,TRBV19,TGTGCCAGTAGTGACAGGGGTGAAAAACTGTTTTTT,CASSDRGEKLFF
.,TRBJ1-2,.,TRBV30,TGTGCCTGGAGTGCGTTCGACAGGAGATTCTATGGCTACACCTTC,CAWSAFDRRFYGYTF
once,TRBJ2-1,.,TRBV7-3,TGTGCCAGCAGCTCACATAGCCCTGAGCAGTTCTTC,CASSSHSPEQFF
.,TRBJ1-2,TRBD1,TRBV5-4,TGTGCCAGCAGCTTGTTAGAAACAGGGGCTGGCTACACCTTC,CASSLLETGAGYTF
.,TRBJ2-7,TRBD2,TRBV5-4,TGTGCCAGCAGCTTGGCCGGGGACTATTTTGAGCAGTACTTC,CASSLAGDYFEQYF
few,TRBJ1-1,.,TRBV19,TGTGCCAGTACTGCACAGGGGAACACTGAAGCTTTCTTT,CASTAQGNTEAFF
few,TRBJ2-7,TRBD1,TRBV2,TGTGCCAGCAGTGTGGGGCGGGGACAGGGCACCTACGAGCAGTACTTC,CASSVGRGQGTYEQYF